Following are 30 T cell receptor beta chains from one sample sequenced in a study of blood T cell repertoires in COVID-19. Method: immunoSEQ multiplex PCR; TCRdb's copy keeps in-frame clones and lacks some. The sample includes hundreds of thousands of clones, about 89% of them seen just once. Source material: peripheral blood. The receptors here all came from a woman aged 55-75 years with COVID-19, enrolled during active disease.

As DNA, the CDR3 is TGTGCCAGCAGCAGCGGGACGGGAAGGGAGTATGGCTACACCTTC. Residues: CASSSGTGREYGYTF. The chain recombines TRBV5-6 with TRBJ1-2, with D possibly TRBD1 on 5 matching bases. Germline V CDR1 and CDR2: SGHDT, YYEEEE. The CDR3 length is 15 residues. V dropped 4 bases and J dropped 5 bases, with 18 bases sitting between them.

The chain combines TRBV28 with TRBJ2-6, with 7 nucleotides matching TRBD1. Germline V gene sequence: CDR1 MDHEN, CDR2 SYDVKM. The CDR3 consists of 18 residues. V shed 6 bases, J shed 0 bases, and the junction held 11 bases outside the gene matches. CDR3 DNA: TGTGCCAGCAGGCAGACAGGGCTGTTCTACTCTGGGGCCAACGTCCTGACTTTC. This sequence encodes CASRQTGLFYSGANVLTF. Full variable domain (outside the CDR3, taken from reference TRBV28 and TRBJ2-6): DVKVTQSSRYLVKRTGEKVFLECVQDMDHENMFWYRQDPGLGLRLIYFSYDVKMKEKGDIPEGYSVSREKKERFSLILESASTNQTSMYLCASRQTGLFYSGANVLTFGAGSRLTVL.

The chain couples TRBV5-1 to TRBJ1-2; the match to TRBD1 covers 9 bases. V trimming: 0 bases; J trimming: 7 bases; junction bases outside the gene matches: 13. CDR1 is SGHRS, CDR2 YFSETQ, per germline. The CDR3 length is 17 residues. The CDR3 protein is CASSLEGQGGFGGGYTF. CDR3 DNA sequence: TGCGCCAGCAGCTTGGAGGGACAGGGTGGTTTCGGAGGTGGCTACACCTTC.

The DNA of the CDR3 is TGTGCCAGCAGCAGCCAAATTAGCAATCAGCCCCAGCATTTT. The encoded protein is CASSSQISNQPQHF. The gene calls are TRBV7-2 and TRBJ1-5; D gene unclear. This CDR3 spans 14 amino acids. Trimming removed 5 bases at V and 0 bases at J, with 8 bases between. CDR1 SGHTA and CDR2 FQGNSA come from the germline V gene.

The chain uses TRBV9 and TRBJ2-2, with 8 bases that match TRBD1. Germline CDR1 reads SGDLS; CDR2 reads YYNGEE. Losses at the gene ends were 2 bases for V and 8 bases for J; bases not matched to a gene: 11. The CDR3 covers 16 residues. DNA of the CDR3: TGTGCCAGCAGCGTGATCCCGGGACAGGCCAAAGGGGAGCTGTTTTTT. This encodes CASSVIPGQAKGELFF.

This chain joins TRBV9 and TRBJ2-1; 9 nucleotides line up with TRBD2. V dropped 0 bases and J dropped 12; count of bases not matched to a gene: 7. From germline, CDR1 is SGDLS and CDR2 YYNGEE. The CDR3 length is 14 residues. The CDR3: CASSVEGRAGGQFF. Written as DNA, the CDR3 is TGTGCCAGCAGCGTAGAGGGAAGAGCGGGGGGGCAGTTCTTC.

This clone came up once. V and J are TRBV9 and TRBJ2-7; D may be TRBD1 (5 bases). The CDR3 is 13 residues long. Deletions cut 3 bases from V and 2 bases from J, with 9 bases between. Germline V gene data show CDR1 as SGDLS and CDR2 as YYNGEE. CDR3 sequence reads: CASSAAGPYEQYF. In nucleotides, the CDR3 is TGTGCCAGCAGCGCCGCAGGGCCCTACGAGCAGTACTTC.

V gene TRBV9 combines with J gene TRBJ1-5; D is possibly TRBD1 (5 bases). Trimming took off 0 bases at V and 3 bases at J, with 10 bases between the two ends. Per germline, CDR1 SGDLS and CDR2 YYNGEE. The CDR3 spans 15 residues. The CDR3 nucleotides read TGTGCCAGCAGCGTAGAGGGGCGTAACAATCAGCCCCAGCATTTT. This sequence encodes CASSVEGRNNQPQHF.

This clone was counted only a few times. V gene TRBV6-5 combines with J gene TRBJ1-5; D might be TRBD1 (6 bases). This CDR3 is 12 amino acids long. The germline gives CDR1 MNHEY, CDR2 SVGAGI. V dropped 5 bases and J dropped 15 bases, with 17 bases sitting between them. The CDR3 nucleotides read TGTGCCAGCAGTAACGAAGGGGGTTCGTCGCATTTT. Translation: CASSNEGGSSHF.

V and J are TRBV6-5 and TRBJ2-1; possibly TRBD2 for D (5 bases). The germline gives CDR1 MNHEY, CDR2 SVGAGI. CDR3 length: 13 residues. V lost 10 bases and J lost 2, with 12 bases in between. CDR3 DNA: TGTGCCACCACGAGGGCCCCCTACAATGAGCAGTTCTTC. Its translation is CATTRAPYNEQFF.

This sequence joins TRBV5-8 and TRBJ2-6; the match to TRBD1 covers 7 bases. CDR1 is SGHTS and CDR2 is YDEGEE in the germline V gene. The ends lost 4 bases at V and 4 bases at J; junction bases unmatched: 8. The CDR3 length is 16 residues. CDR3 protein: CASSATGVGGANVLTF. The CDR3 nucleotides are TGTGCCAGCAGCGCAACAGGGGTGGGAGGGGCCAACGTCCTGACTTTC.

J is TRBJ2-7 and V is TRBV14, with TRBD2 as a possible D gene (6 bases). With 8 bases removed from V and 1 base from J, the gap between germline ends came to 12 bases. The CDR3 totals 13 residues. Germline V gene sequence: CDR1 SGHDN, CDR2 FVKESK. CDR3 amino acids: CASGSGVSYEQYF. The CDR3 nucleotides are TGTGCCAGCGGGTCGGGGGTTTCCTACGAGCAGTACTTC. The variable domain in full, completed from reference TRBV14 and TRBJ2-7, reads EAGVTQFPSHSVIEKGQTVTLRCDPISGHDNLYWYRRVMGKEIKFLLHFVKESKQDESGMPNNRFLAERTGGTYSTLKVQPAELEDSGVYFCASGSGVSYEQYFGPGTRLTVT.

The rearrangement links TRBV27 to TRBJ2-3, with D possibly matching TRBD2 (5 bases). This CDR3 contains 15 residues. V was pared by 3 bases and J by 1 base, with 11 bases between. Germline V gene data show CDR1 as MNHEY and CDR2 as SMNVEV (reference sequence). CDR3 sequence reads: CASSFPGRGTDTQYF. In DNA form, the CDR3 reads TGTGCCAGCAGTTTCCCCGGGCGGGGCACAGATACGCAGTATTTT.

The V call is TRBV5-1, the J call TRBJ1-2; 8 nucleotides align to TRBD1. CDR3 length equals 16 residues. V was clipped by 4 bases and J by 0 bases; unmatched bases: 8. Germline V gene sequence: CDR1 SGHRS, CDR2 YFSETQ. CDR3 nucleotide sequence: TGCGCCAGCAGCCAGACCTTGACAGGGGCTAACTATGGCTACACCTTC. This translates into CASSQTLTGANYGYTF.

The chain combines TRBV3-1 (or the pseudogene TRBV3-2) with TRBJ2-1, with 8 bases that match TRBD2. The V gene's germline CDR1 is LGHDT and CDR2 YNNKEL (reference sequence). J lost 15 bases, V lost 1 base, and 11 bases had no gene match. This CDR3 contains 14 residues. CDR3: CASSQGTSPLGSFF. CDR3 bases: TGTGCCAGCAGCCAAGGGACTAGCCCCCTGGGGTCGTTCTTC.

The chain joins TRBV18 to TRBJ2-7; 7 bases fit TRBD2. Germline V lookup: CDR1 KGHSH, CDR2 LQKENI. J gave up 0 bases and V 6 bases, and 11 bases lay outside the gene matches. The CDR3 consists of 16 residues. The CDR3 DNA follows: TGTGCCAGCTCCCCCCTCGGGGGGATCCGCTCCTACGAGCAGTACTTC. Amino acid sequence: CASSPLGGIRSYEQYF.

V and J are TRBV6-1 and TRBJ2-5, with 7 bases aligning to TRBD1. The CDR3 consists of 15 residues. V lost 1 base, J lost 1 base, and 3 bases stayed unmatched. The germline gives CDR1 MNHNS, CDR2 SASEGT. The chain's CDR3 is CASSEVQGFQETQYF. CDR3 nucleotides: TGTGCCAGCAGTGAAGTACAGGGGTTCCAAGAGACCCAGTACTTC.

Notes on this clone: Other DNA sequences in the sample encode the same CDR3. The chain carries TRBV6-5 and TRBJ1-2; no firm D call. The CDR3 is 13 residues long. The germline gives CDR1 MNHEY, CDR2 SVGAGI. Trimming shortened V by 0 bases and J by 5 bases, and 7 bases separated the two germline ends. CDR3 in amino acids: CASSYSREYGYTF. In DNA form, the CDR3 reads TGTGCCAGCAGTTACTCCCGGGAGTATGGCTACACCTTC.

The genes are TRBV5-1 and TRBJ1-2; a weak D match, TRBD1 (5 bases). This CDR3 contains 15 residues. Trimming shortened V by 0 bases and J by 2 bases, and 11 bases separated the two germline ends. The V gene's germline CDR1 is SGHRS and CDR2 YFSETQ. As DNA, the CDR3 is TGCGCCAGCAGCTTGGCCACAGGTTTCAACTATGGCTACACCTTC. Translated, it gives CASSLATGFNYGYTF.

This clone is a singleton in its sample. The chain employs TRBV3-1 (or the pseudogene TRBV3-2) and TRBJ2-7; 8 bases match TRBD1. This CDR3 region has 15 residues. Germline CDR1 LGHDT, CDR2 YNNKEL (reference sequence). The V and J ends lost 4 bases and 3 bases, in that order; junction bases with no gene match: 8. The CDR3 DNA follows: TGTGCCAGCAGCCGCGGACAGGGTGGGAACTACGAGCAGTACTTC. It is translated as CASSRGQGGNYEQYF.

This sequence joins TRBV6-9 and TRBJ1-4; 7 bases are a match to TRBD1. Trimming took 6 bases from V and 3 from J; bases not matched to a gene: 10. The germline gives CDR1 MNHGY, CDR2 SVAAGI. CDR3 length: 16 residues. The CDR3, as DNA: TGTGCCAGCAGGGTAACCCGGACAGGTTCTAATGAAAAACTGTTTTTT. Translating it yields CASRVTRTGSNEKLFF.

The chain joins TRBV9 to TRBJ1-5; the D gene is possibly TRBD1 (6 bases). V lost 4 bases and J lost 4, with 12 bases in between. The CDR3 has 14 residues. CDR1 SGDLS and CDR2 YYNGEE come from the germline V gene. The CDR3 DNA sequence: TGTGCCAGCAGCAAGGGGGGGGGTAATCAGCCCCAGCATTTT. Its translation: CASSKGGGNQPQHF.

This chain uses TRBV4-1 with TRBJ1-6; 7 bases map to TRBD1. CDR1 and CDR2 (germline): MGHRA, YSYEKL. The length of the CDR3 is 15 residues. The trim removed 0 bases at V and 10 bases at J, leaving 6 bases unmatched. CDR3 sequence: CASSQDRAGGSPLHF. CDR3 DNA sequence: TGCGCCAGCAGCCAAGATCGGGCAGGGGGATCACCCCTCCACTTT.

The chain couples TRBV12-3 or TRBV12-4 to TRBJ1-1, with D tentatively TRBD1 (5 bases). V gave up 5 bases and J gave up 5 bases, with 9 bases separating them. The CDR3 runs 12 residues. CDR3 protein: CASSPDRTEAFF. DNA of the CDR3: TGTGCCAGCAGTCCAGACAGAACTGAAGCTTTCTTT.

V gene TRBV18 combines with J gene TRBJ1-1; TRBD1 aligns across 9 bases. Germline V gene sequence: CDR1 KGHSH, CDR2 LQKENI. Trimming at V came to 4 bases and at J to 2 bases, leaving 2 bases not matched to a gene. This CDR3 is built from 14 residues. CDR3 sequence (DNA): TGTGCCAGCTCACGACAGGGGGAAAACACTGAAGCTTTCTTT. This codes for CASSRQGENTEAFF.

The chain combines TRBV27 with TRBJ2-1, with 13 bases that match TRBD2. Germline V gene lookup returns CDR1 MNHEY and CDR2 SMNVEV (reference sequence). The trim removed 5 bases at V and 6 bases at J, leaving 4 bases unmatched. The CDR3 loop spans 15 amino acids. The CDR3 coding sequence is TGTGCCAGCAGTAAACTAGCGGGGGGGCTCAATGAGCAGTTCTTC. Its protein product is CASSKLAGGLNEQFF.

The rearrangement joins TRBV2 to TRBJ1-6; D ambiguous. V lost 7 bases to trimming and J lost 8 bases, with 15 bases between them. The CDR3 loop spans 14 amino acids. In germline, CDR1 is SNHLY, CDR2 FYNNEI. CDR3 amino acids: CASKRRVGDSPLHF. The CDR3 bases are TGTGCCAGCAAACGGAGGGTCGGTGATTCACCCCTCCACTTT.

V is TRBV2 and J is TRBJ1-4, with D tentatively TRBD1 (6 bases). V lost 5 bases and J 0 bases, leaving 13 bases between the germline ends. The germline gives CDR1 SNHLY, CDR2 FYNNEI. The CDR3 runs to 16 residues. In DNA form, the CDR3 reads TGTGCCAGCAGTCTGGACAGCCTTGCAACTAATGAAAAACTGTTTTTT. Amino acid sequence: CASSLDSLATNEKLFF.

There are a few counts of this clone. The rearrangement uses TRBV7-9 and TRBJ1-1, with D perhaps TRBD1 (5 bases). Trimming shortened V by 11 bases and J by 0 bases, and 13 bases separated the two germline ends. This CDR3 has 13 residues. CDR1 is SEHNR, CDR2 FQNEAQ, per germline (reference sequence). CDR3 in DNA: TGTGCCTCCCAACAGGCCTTGAACACTGAAGCTTTCTTT. This codes for CASQQALNTEAFF.

The chain recombines TRBV7-9 with TRBJ1-2, with a tentative D call TRBD1 (6 bases). Trimming took off 5 bases at V and 1 base at J, with 11 bases between the two ends. Germline-derived CDR1 and CDR2 are SEHNR and FQNEAQ (reference sequence). The CDR3 runs to 14 residues. CDR3: CASSDWTVNYGYTF. The CDR3 nucleotides are TGTGCCAGCAGCGACTGGACAGTTAACTATGGCTACACCTTC.